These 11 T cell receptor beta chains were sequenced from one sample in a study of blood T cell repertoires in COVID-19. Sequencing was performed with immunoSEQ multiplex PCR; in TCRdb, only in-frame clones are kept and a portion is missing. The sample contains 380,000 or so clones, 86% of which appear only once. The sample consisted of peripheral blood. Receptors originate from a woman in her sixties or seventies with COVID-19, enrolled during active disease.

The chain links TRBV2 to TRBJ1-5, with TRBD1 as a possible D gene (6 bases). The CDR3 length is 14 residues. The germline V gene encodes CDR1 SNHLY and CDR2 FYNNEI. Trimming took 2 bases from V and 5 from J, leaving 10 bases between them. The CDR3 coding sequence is TGTGCCAGCAGTGAAAGGACAGAATATCAGCCCCAGCATTTT. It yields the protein CASSERTEYQPQHF.

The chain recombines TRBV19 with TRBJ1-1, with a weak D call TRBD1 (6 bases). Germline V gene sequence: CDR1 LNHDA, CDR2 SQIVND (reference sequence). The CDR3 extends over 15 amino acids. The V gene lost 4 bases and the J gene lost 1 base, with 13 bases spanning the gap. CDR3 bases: TGTGCCAGTAGTAGGGACACCTCCACGAACACTGAAGCTTTCTTT. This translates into CASSRDTSTNTEAFF.

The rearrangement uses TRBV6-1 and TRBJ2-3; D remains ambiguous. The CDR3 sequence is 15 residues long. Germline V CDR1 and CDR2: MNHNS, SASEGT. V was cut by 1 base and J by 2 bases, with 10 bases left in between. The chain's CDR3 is CASSEEAAYTDTQYF. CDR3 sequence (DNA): TGTGCCAGCAGTGAAGAGGCGGCCTACACAGATACGCAGTATTTT.

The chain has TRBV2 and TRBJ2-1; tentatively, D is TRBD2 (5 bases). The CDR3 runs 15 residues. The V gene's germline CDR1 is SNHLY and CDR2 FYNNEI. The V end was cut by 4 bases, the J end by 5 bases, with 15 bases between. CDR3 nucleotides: TGTGCCAGCAGTGGGGTCGGGATGGTGGACAATGAGCAGTTCTTC. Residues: CASSGVGMVDNEQFF.

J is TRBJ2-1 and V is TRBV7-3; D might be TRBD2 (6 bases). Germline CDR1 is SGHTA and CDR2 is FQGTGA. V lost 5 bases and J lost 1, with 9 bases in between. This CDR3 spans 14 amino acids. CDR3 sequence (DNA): TGTGCCAGCAGCATCGGGACTTCCTACAATGAGCAGTTCTTC. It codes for CASSIGTSYNEQFF. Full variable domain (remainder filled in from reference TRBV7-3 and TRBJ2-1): GAGVSQTPSNKVTEKGKYVELRCDPISGHTALYWYRQSLGQGPEFLIYFQGTGAADDSGLPNDRFFAVRPEGSVSTLKIQRTERGDSAVYLCASSIGTSYNEQFFGPGTRLTVL.

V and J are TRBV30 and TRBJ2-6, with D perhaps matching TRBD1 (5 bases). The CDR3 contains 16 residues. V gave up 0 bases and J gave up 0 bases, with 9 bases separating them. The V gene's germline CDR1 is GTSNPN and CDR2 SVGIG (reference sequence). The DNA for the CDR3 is TGTGCCTGGAGTGTACAGGTCTTCTCTGGGGCCAACGTCCTGACTTTC. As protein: CAWSVQVFSGANVLTF.

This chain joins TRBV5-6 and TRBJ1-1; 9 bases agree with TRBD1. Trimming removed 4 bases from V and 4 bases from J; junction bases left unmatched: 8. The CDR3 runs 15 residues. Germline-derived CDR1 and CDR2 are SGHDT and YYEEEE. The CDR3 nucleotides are TGTGCCAGCAGCGCCACTACAGGGGGCCGCACTGAAGCTTTCTTT. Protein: CASSATTGGRTEAFF.

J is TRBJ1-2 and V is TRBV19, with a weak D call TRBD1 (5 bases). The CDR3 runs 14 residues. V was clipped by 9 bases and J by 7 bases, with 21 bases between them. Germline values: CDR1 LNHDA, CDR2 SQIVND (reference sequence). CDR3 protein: CASYLSGGYRGYTF. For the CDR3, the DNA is TGTGCCAGCTACTTATCGGGGGGTTATCGTGGCTACACCTTC.

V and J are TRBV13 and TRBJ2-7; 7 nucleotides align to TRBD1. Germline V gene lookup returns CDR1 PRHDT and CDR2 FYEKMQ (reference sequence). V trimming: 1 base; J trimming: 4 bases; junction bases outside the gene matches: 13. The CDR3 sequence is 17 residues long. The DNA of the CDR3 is TGTGCCAGCAGCTTAGAAGATGGGAACAGGGGTAGGTACGAGCAGTACTTC. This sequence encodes CASSLEDGNRGRYEQYF.

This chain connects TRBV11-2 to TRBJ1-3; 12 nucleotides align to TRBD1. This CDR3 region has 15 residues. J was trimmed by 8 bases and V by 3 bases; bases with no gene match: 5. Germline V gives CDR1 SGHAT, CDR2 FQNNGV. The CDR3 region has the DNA TGTGCCAGCAGCTTGGGACAGGGGGCGAGGGACACCATATATTTT. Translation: CASSLGQGARDTIYF.

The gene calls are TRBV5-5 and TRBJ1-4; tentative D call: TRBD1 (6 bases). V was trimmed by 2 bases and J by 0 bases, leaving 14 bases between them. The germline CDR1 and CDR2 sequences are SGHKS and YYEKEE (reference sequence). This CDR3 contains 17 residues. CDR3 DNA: TGTGCCAGCAGCTTAGGGAGGGGGGAAGCAACTAATGAAAAACTGTTTTTT. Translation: CASSLGRGEATNEKLFF. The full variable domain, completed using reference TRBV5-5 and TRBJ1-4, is DAGVTQSPTHLIKTRGQQVTLRCSPISGHKSVSWYQQVLGQGPQFIFQYYEKEERGRGNFPDRFSARQFPNYSSELNVNALLLGDSALYLCASSLGRGEATNEKLFFGSGTQLSVL.